This T cell receptor beta chain was retrieved from a study of vaccination and CD4 T cells after COVID-19. About this clonotype itself: Its antigen is not identified.

Documented treatment: approximately nine-day PBMC culture with coronavirus spike peptide pools or control peptides (ViraFEST assay). In germline, CDR1 is LNHDA, CDR2 SQIVND (reference sequence). Trimming cost V 8 bases and J 0 bases, with 20 bases left between them. The CDR3 contains 17 residues. The Oncomine TCR Beta short-read assay generated sequence data from the DNA of cultured CD4+ T cells. TCRdb reanalysed the PCR reads using MiXCR and keeps one entry per CDR3 protein. This sample carries about 10,000 distinct CDR3 sequences, almost 50% of them seen once, and the ten largest clones take 8%. The chain has TRBV19 and TRBJ1-3, with D possibly being TRBD1 (6 bases). Input material: CD4+ T cells from blood, cultured in vitro. The receptor was isolated from a human donor who had recovered from COVID-19. Written as DNA, the CDR3 is TGTGCCAGTGGGACACCGACCCGACTTAGCTCTGGAAACACCATATATTTT. Its protein is CASGTPTRLSSGNTIYF.